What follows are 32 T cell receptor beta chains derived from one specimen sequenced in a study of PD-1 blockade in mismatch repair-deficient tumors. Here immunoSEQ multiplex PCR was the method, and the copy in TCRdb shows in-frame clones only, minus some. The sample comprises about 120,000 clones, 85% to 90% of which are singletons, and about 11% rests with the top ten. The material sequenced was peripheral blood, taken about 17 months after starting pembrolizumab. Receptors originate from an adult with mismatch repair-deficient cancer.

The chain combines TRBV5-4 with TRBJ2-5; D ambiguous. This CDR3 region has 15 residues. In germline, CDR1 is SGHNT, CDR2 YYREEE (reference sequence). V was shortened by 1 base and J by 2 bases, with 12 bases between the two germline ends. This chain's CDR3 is CASSLLIARQETQYF. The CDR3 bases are TGTGCCAGCAGCTTGTTGATCGCCAGGCAAGAGACCCAGTACTTC.

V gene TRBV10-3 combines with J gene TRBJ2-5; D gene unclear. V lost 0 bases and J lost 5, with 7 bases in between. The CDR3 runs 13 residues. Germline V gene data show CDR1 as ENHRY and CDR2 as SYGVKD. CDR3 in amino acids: CAISESSGETQYF. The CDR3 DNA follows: TGTGCCATCAGTGAGTCTAGTGGGGAGACCCAGTACTTC.

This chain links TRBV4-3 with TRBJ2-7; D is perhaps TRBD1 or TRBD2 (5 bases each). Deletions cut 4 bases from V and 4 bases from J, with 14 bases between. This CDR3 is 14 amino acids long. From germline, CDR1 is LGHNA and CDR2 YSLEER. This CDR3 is CASSPGTATYEQYF. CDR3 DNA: TGCGCCAGCAGCCCAGGGACCGCAACTTACGAGCAGTACTTC.

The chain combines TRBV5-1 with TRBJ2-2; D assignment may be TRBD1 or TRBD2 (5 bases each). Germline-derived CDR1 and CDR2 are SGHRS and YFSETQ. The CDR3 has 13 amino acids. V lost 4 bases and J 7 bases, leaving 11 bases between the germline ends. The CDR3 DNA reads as TGCGCCAGCAGCCCGGGACCGGGCGGGGAGCTGTTTTTT. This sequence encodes CASSPGPGGELFF.

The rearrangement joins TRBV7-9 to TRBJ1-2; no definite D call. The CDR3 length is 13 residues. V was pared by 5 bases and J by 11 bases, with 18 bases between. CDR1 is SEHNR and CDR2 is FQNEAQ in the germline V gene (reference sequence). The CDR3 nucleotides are TGTGCCAGCAGCCAACCCGGGGTTCCCGGGTACACCTTC. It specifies CASSQPGVPGYTF.

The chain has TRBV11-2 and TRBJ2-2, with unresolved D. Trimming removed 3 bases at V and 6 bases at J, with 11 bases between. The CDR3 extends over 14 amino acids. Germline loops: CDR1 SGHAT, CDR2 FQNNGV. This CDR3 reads CASSFAGLAGELFF. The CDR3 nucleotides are TGTGCCAGCAGCTTCGCAGGTTTGGCCGGGGAGCTGTTTTTT.

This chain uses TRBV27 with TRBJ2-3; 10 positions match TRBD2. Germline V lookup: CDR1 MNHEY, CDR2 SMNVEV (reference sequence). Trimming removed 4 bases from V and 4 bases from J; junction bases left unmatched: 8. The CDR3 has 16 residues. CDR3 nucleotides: TGTGCCAGCAGTTCCCTAGCGGGAGAAGGGGCAGATACGCAGTATTTT. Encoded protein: CASSSLAGEGADTQYF.

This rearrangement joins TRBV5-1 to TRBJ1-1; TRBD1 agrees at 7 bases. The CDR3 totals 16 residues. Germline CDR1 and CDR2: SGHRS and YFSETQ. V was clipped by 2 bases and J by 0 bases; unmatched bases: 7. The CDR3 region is CASSLNQGGMNTEAFF. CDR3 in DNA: TGCGCCAGCAGCTTAAACCAGGGGGGAATGAACACTGAAGCTTTCTTT. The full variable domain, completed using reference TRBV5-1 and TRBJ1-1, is KAGVTQTPRYLIKTRGQQVTLSCSPISGHRSVSWYQQTPGQGLQFLFEYFSETQRNKGNFPGRFSGRQFSNSRSEMNVSTLELGDSALYLCASSLNQGGMNTEAFFGQGTRLTVV.

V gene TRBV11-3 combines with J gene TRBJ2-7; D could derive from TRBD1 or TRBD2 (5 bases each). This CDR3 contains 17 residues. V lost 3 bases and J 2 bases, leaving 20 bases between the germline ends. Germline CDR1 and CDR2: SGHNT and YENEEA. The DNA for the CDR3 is TGTGCCAGCAGCTTCCCCTCCGGGACCTCGATAGCCTACGAGCAGTACTTC. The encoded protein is CASSFPSGTSIAYEQYF.

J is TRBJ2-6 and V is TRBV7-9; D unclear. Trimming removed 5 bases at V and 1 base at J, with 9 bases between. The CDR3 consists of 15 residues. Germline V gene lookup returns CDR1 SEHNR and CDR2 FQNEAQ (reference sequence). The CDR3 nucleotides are TGTGCCAGCAGCCAGCCTTCTTCTGGGGCCAACGTCCTGACTTTC. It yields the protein CASSQPSSGANVLTF.

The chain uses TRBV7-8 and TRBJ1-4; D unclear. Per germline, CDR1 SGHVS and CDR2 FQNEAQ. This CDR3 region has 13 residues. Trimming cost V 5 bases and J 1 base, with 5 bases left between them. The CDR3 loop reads CASSLKTNEKLFF. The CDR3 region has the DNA TGTGCCAGCAGCCTAAAAACTAATGAAAAACTGTTTTTT.

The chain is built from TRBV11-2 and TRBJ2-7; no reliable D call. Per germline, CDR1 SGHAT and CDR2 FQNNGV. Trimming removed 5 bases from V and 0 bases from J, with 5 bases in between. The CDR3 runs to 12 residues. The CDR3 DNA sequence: TGTGCCAGCAGCGTACCCTCCTACGAGCAGTACTTC. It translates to CASSVPSYEQYF.

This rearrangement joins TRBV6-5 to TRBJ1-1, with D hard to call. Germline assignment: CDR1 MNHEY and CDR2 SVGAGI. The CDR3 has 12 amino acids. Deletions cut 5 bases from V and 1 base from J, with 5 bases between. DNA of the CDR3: TGTGCCAGCAGTAAGACGAACACTGAAGCTTTCTTT. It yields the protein CASSKTNTEAFF.

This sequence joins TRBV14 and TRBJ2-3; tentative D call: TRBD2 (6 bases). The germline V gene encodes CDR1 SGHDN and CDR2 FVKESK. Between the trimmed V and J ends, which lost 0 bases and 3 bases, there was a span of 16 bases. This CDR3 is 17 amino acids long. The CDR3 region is CASSQDGAGITTDTQYF. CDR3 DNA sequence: TGTGCCAGCAGCCAAGATGGGGCGGGAATCACGACAGATACGCAGTATTTT.

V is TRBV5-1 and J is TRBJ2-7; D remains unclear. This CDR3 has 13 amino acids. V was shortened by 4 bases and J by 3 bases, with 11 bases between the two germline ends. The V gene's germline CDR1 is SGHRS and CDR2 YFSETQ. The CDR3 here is CASSGREGYEQYF. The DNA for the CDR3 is TGCGCCAGCAGCGGTAGGGAAGGCTACGAGCAGTACTTC.

In nucleotides, the CDR3 is TGTGCCAGCAGCTTAGATCTGGGGGTATCTACGGAAAAACTGTTTTTT. This gives the protein CASSLDLGVSTEKLFF. The genes are TRBV11-2 and TRBJ1-4; a weak D match, TRBD1 (5 bases). The germline V gene has CDR1 SGHAT and CDR2 FQNNGV. CDR3 size: 16 residues. Between the trimmed V and J ends, which lost 0 bases and 8 bases, there was a span of 16 bases.

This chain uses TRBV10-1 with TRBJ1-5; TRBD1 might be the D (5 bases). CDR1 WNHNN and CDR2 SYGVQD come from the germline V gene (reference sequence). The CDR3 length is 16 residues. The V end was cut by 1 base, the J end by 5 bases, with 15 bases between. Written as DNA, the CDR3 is TGCGCCAGCAGTGAGTTCCAGGGTGAGGTGGATCAGCCCCAGCATTTT. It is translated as CASSEFQGEVDQPQHF.

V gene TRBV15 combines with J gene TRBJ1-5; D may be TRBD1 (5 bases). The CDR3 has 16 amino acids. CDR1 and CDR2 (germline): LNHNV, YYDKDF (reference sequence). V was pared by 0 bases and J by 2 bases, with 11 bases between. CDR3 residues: CATSRDRGEGNQPQHF. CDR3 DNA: TGTGCCACCAGCAGAGATCGGGGGGAGGGCAATCAGCCCCAGCATTTT.

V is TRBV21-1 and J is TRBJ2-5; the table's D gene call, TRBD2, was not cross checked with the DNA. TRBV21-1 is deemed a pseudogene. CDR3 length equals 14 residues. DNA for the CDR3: TGTGCCAGCAGCAACGTTCGGGGTTTCGAGACCCAGTACTTC. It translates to CASSNVRGFETQYF.

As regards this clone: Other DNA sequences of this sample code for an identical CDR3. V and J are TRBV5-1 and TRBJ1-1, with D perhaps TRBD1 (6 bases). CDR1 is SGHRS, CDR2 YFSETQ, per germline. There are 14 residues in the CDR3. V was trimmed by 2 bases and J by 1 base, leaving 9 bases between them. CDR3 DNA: TGCGCCAGCAGCTTCCGAGGGGGGAACACTGAAGCTTTCTTT. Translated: CASSFRGGNTEAFF.

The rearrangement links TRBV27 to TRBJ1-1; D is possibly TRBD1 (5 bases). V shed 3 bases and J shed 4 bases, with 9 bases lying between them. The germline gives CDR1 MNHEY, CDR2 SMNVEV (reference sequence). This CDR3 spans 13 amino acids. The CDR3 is CASSLGGGTEAFF. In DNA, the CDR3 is TGTGCCAGCAGTTTGGGGGGGGGCACTGAAGCTTTCTTT.

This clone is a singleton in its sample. The CDR3 sequence: CASSLYSVASGSGIETQYF. The DNA for the CDR3 is TGTGCCAGCAGCTTATATTCCGTTGCTAGCGGGAGTGGGATTGAGACCCAGTACTTC. The chain couples TRBV13 to TRBJ2-5; TRBD2 matches 10 bases. This CDR3 is 19 amino acids long. Germline CDR1 PRHDT, CDR2 FYEKMQ (reference sequence). After removal of 2 bases from V and 5 bases from J, the junction contained 17 bases not matched to a gene.

In DNA, the CDR3 is TGTGCCACCTCGGACAGGCCCCAAGAGACCCAGTACTTC. Translated, it gives CATSDRPQETQYF. The chain is built from TRBV2 and TRBJ2-5; 7 nucleotides align to TRBD1. Trimming took 10 bases from V and 1 from J; bases not matched to a gene: 6. Germline V gene sequence: CDR1 SNHLY, CDR2 FYNNEI. The CDR3 has 13 residues.

The CDR3 DNA sequence: TGTGCCAGCAGCTTGCGCGTCACCGGGGAGCTGTTTTTT. It encodes CASSLRVTGELFF. The chain is built from TRBV11-2 and TRBJ2-2; D call uncertain. The CDR3 contains 13 residues. Germline loops: CDR1 SGHAT, CDR2 FQNNGV. V gave up 3 bases and J gave up 4 bases, with 6 bases separating them.

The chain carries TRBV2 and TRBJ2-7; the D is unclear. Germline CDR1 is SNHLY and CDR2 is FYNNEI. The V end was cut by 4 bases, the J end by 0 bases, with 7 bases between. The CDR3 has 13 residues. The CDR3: CASSGSNSYEQYF. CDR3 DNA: TGTGCCAGCAGTGGTTCCAACTCCTACGAGCAGTACTTC.

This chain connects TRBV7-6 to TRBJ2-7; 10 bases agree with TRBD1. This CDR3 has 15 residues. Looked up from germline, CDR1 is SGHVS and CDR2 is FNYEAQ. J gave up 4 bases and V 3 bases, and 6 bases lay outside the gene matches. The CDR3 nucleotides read TGTGCCAGCAGCTTGGGGGACAGGGGTTATTACGAGCAGTACTTC. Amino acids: CASSLGDRGYYEQYF.

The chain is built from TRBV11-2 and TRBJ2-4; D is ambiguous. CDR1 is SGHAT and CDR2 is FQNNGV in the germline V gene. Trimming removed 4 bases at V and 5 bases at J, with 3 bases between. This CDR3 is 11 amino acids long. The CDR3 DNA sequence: TGTGCCAGCAGCTCTCAAAACATTCAGTACTTC. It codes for CASSSQNIQYF.

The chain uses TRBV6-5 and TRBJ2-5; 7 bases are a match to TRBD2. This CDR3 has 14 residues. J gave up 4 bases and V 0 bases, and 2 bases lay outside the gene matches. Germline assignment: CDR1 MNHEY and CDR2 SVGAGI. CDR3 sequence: CASSYSTGGETQYF. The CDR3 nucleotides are TGTGCCAGCAGTTACTCGACGGGGGGAGAGACCCAGTACTTC.

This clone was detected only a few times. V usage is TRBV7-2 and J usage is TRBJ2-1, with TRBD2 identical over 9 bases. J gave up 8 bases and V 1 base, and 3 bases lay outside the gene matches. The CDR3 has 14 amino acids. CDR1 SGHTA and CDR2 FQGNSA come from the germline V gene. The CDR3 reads CASSLGREGDEQFF. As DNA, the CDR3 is TGTGCCAGCAGCTTAGGGCGGGAGGGCGATGAGCAGTTCTTC.

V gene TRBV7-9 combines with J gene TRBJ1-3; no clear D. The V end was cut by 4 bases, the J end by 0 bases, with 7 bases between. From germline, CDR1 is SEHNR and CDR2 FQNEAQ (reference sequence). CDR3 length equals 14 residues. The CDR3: CASSSPNSGNTIYF. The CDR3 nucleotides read TGTGCCAGCAGCTCCCCCAACTCTGGAAACACCATATATTTT.

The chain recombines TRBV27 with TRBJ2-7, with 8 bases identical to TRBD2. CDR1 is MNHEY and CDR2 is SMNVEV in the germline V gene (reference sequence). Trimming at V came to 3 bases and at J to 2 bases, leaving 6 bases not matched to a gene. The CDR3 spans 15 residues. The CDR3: CASSFLGLGTYEQYF. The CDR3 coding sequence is TGTGCCAGCAGTTTTTTGGGACTAGGCACCTACGAGCAGTACTTC.

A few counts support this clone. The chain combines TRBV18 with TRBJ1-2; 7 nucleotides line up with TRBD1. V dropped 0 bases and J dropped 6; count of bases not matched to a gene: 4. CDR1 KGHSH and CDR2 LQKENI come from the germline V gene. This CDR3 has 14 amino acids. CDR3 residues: CASSPPNDRDGYTF. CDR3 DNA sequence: TGTGCCAGCTCACCACCGAACGACAGGGATGGCTACACCTTC. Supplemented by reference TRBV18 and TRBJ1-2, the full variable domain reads NAGVMQNPRHLVRRRGQEARLRCSPMKGHSHVYWYRQLPEEGLKFMVYLQKENIIDESGMPKERFSAEFPKEGPSILRIQQVVRGDSAAYFCASSPPNDRDGYTFGSGTRLTVV.